This TCR beta chain appears in the sequencing data of a study of cytomegalovirus exposure and HLA in healthy donors. About the research overall: An earlier analysis found fewer than 120 million unique TCR beta sequences from about 179 million T cells.

Researchers ran the PCR with 60 Vbeta and 13 Jbeta primers. Assay used: immunoSEQ multiplex PCR; TCRdb lists only in-frame clones, some missing. The profile shows around 30,000 clones, about 60% of them singletons. Germline V lookup: CDR1 MGHDK, CDR2 SYGVNS. The CDR3 length is 11 residues. Trimming removed 6 bases at V and 2 bases at J, with 4 bases between. The clonotype was recovered from a male donor in good health and CMV-seropositive. The chain carries TRBV25-1 and TRBJ2-5; no clear D gene. Sequencing used PBMCs. The CDR3: CASSLQETQYF. CDR3 in DNA: TGTGCCAGCAGCCTACAAGAGACCCAGTACTTC. The full variable domain, with the rest looked up from reference TRBV25-1 and TRBJ2-5, is EADIYQTPRYLVIGTGKKITLECSQTMGHDKMYWYQQDPGMELHLIHYSYGVNSTEKGDLSSESTVSRIRTEHFPLTLESARPSHTSQYLCASSLQETQYFGPGTRLLVL.